Below, 2 T cell receptor beta chains from the same sample are listed, as sequenced in a study of cytomegalovirus exposure and HLA in healthy donors. The PCR made use of 60 Vbeta and 13 Jbeta primers. Sequencing was performed with immunoSEQ multiplex PCR; in TCRdb, only in-frame clones are kept and a portion is missing. The sample includes about 160,000 clones, roughly 77% seen only once; the top ten take about 4%. The sequenced sample consisted of PBMCs. Receptors were obtained from a human donor in good health.

Remarks on this clone: Compared with germline, one end of the junction differs, possibly owing to a read error. The chain has TRBV10-2 and TRBJ2-7; D might be TRBD2 (5 bases). The CDR3 is 13 amino acids. Germline-derived CDR1 and CDR2 are WSHSY and SAAADI. DNA of the CDR3: TGCGTCAGCAGTGAGGTGGGCGGGTACGAGCAGTACTTC. Protein: CVSSEVGGYEQYF.

The rearrangement links TRBV4-3 to TRBJ2-7; 8 bases fit TRBD1. Germline V gene data show CDR1 as LGHNA and CDR2 as YSLEER. The junction had 6 bases not matched to a gene; V was cut back by 0 bases and J by 5 bases. There are 15 residues in the CDR3. CDR3 sequence reads: CASSQDRTGFDEQYF. CDR3 DNA: TGCGCCAGCAGCCAAGACCGGACAGGGTTCGACGAGCAGTACTTC.